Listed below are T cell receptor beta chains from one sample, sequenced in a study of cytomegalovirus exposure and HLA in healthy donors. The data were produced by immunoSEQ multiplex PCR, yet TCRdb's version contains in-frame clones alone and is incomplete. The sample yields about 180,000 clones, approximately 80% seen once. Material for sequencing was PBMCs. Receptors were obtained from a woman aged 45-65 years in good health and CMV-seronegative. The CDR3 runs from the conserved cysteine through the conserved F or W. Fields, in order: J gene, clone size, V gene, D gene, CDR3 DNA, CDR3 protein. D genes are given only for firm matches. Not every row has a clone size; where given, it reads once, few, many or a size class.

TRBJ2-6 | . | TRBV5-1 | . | TGCGCCAGCAGGGCTAGGCTCGGGGGATCTGGGGCCAACGTCCTGACTTTC | CASRARLGGSGANVLTF
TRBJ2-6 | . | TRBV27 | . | TGTGCCAGCAGTTTCGGTTACGGGGCTGGGGCCAACGTCCTGACTTTC | CASSFGYGAGANVLTF
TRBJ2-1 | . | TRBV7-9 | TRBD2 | TGTGCCAGCAGCTTAGGGGAGGGCCTCGGGAATGAGCAGTTCTTC | CASSLGEGLGNEQFF
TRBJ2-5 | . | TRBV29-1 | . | TGCAGCGTTTCCCCGGACCAAGAGACCCAGTACTTC | CSVSPDQETQYF
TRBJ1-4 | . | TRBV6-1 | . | TGTGCCAGCAGTGACAGACCCATTGAGGGTGAAAAACTGTTTTTT | CASSDRPIEGEKLFF
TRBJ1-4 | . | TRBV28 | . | TGTGCCAGCAGTTTACCGACAACCTTTAATGAAAAACTGTTTTTT | CASSLPTTFNEKLFF
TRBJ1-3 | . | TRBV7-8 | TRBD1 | TGTGCCAGCAGCGACAAGACAGGGAGTTTTGGAAACACCATATATTTT | CASSDKTGSFGNTIYF
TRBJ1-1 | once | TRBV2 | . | TGTGCCAGCATCTGGGGAGAGAACACTGAAGCTTTCTTT | CASIWGENTEAFF
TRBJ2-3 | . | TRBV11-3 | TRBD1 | TGTGCCAGCAGCACCCGGGACAGGGGAGCAGATACGCAGTATTTT | CASSTRDRGADTQYF
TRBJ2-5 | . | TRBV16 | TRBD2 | TGTGCCAGCAGCCAAAGGCGACTAGCGGGGGTGCAAGAGACCCAGTACTTC | CASSQRRLAGVQETQYF
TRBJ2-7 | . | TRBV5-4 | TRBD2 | TGTGCCAGCAGCTTGTCTCTTCAACCGGGACTAGCCTACGAGCAGTACTTC | CASSLSLQPGLAYEQYF
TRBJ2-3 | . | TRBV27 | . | TGTGCCAGCAGCCACCTCCGGGATGACACAGATACGCAGTATTTT | CASSHLRDDTDTQYF
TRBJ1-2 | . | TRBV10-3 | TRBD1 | TGTGCCATCAGGGGGGACAGGGATGACGGCATCGGGTATAACTATGGCTACACCTTC | CAIRGDRDDGIGYNYGYTF
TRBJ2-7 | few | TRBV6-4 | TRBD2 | TGTGCCAGCAGTGACTCGTTTCGCCTAGCGGGAGACCCTTCCTACGAGCAGTACTTC | CASSDSFRLAGDPSYEQYF
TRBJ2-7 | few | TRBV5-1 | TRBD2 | TGCGCCAGCAGTTCTTTGGTGGTAGCGGGGGGGCCCTACGAGCAGTACTTC | CASSSLVVAGGPYEQYF
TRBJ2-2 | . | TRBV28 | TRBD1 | TGTGCCAGCAGTATTACAGGGGGCGTTTACACCGGGGAGCTGTTTTTT | CASSITGGVYTGELFF
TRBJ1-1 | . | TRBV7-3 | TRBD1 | TGTGCCAGCAGCCCCCGGGGCGGGGACAGGCCCACTGAAGCTTTCTTT | CASSPRGGDRPTEAFF
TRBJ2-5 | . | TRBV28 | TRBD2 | TGTGCCAGCAGTTCCCCGGGCGGGGGGCAGGAGACCCAGTACTTC | CASSSPGGGQETQYF
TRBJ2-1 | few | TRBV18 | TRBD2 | TGTGCCAGCTCACCACGGCGGGGGGGTGGCAATGAGCAGTTCTTC | CASSPRRGGGNEQFF
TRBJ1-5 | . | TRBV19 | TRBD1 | TGTGCCAGTAGTCCAGGGGGAAGACAGCCCCAGCATTTT | CASSPGGRQPQHF
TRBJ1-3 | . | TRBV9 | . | TGTGCCAGCAGCGTAGATATCGGAAACACCATATATTTT | CASSVDIGNTIYF
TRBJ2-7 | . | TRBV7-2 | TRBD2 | TGTGCCAGCAGCTTAGCTGGCGGGGGTGTGGATGGTGAGCAGTACTTC | CASSLAGGGVDGEQYF
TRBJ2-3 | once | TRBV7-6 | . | TGTGCCAGCAGCTTTTTCCAGATGGCAGATACGCAGTATTTT | CASSFFQMADTQYF
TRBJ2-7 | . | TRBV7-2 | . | TGTGCCAGCAGAGGGGGGGCCACCTACGAGCAGTACTTC | CASRGGATYEQYF
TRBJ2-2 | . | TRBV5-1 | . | TGCGCCAGCAGGCCCCAGGGGCAGGTCGGGGAGCTGTTTTTT | CASRPQGQVGELFF
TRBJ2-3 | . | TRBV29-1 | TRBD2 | TGCAGCGTTGATGGGGCGGGGGGCACAGATACGCAGTATTTT | CSVDGAGGTDTQYF
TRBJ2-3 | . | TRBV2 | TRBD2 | TGTGCCAGCATGGCCTCAACTAGCGGGGGGAGCACAGATACGCAGTATTTT | CASMASTSGGSTDTQYF
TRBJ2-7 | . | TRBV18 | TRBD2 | TGTGCCAGCTCACCACGCGGGGGGGGGACGACCTACGAGCAGTACTTC | CASSPRGGGTTYEQYF
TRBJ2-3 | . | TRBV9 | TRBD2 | TGTGCCAGCAGCCCCGACGGGACTAGCGGGAGCCGCCGCACAGATACGCAGTATTTT | CASSPDGTSGSRRTDTQYF
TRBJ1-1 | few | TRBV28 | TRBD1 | TGTGCCAGCAGTCGGACAGGGGGCCCTGAAGCTTTCTTT | CASSRTGGPEAFF
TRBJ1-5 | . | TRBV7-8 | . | TGTGCCAGCAGCTTGGCCATACAGGCTAAGCAGCCCCAGCATTTT | CASSLAIQAKQPQHF
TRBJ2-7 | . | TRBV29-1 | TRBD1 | TGCAGCGCCTCCGACAGGGCTTCCTACGAGCAGTACTTC | CSASDRASYEQYF
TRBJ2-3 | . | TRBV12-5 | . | TGTGCTAGTGGTCCCGTAAGCACAGATACGCAGTATTTT | CASGPVSTDTQYF
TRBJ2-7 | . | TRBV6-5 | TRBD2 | TGTGCCAGCAGGCGTACTAGCGGGGGCCCCTACGAGCAGTACTTC | CASRRTSGGPYEQYF
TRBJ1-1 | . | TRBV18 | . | TGTGCCAGCTCAAAAATACAGGACACTGAAGCTTTCTTT | CASSKIQDTEAFF
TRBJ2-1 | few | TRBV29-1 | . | TGCAGCGCAACAGGATATTCCGATGAGCAGTTCTTC | CSATGYSDEQFF
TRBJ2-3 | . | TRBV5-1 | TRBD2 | TGCGCCAGCAGCGTCGGGACTAGCGGAACAGATACGCAGTATTTT | CASSVGTSGTDTQYF
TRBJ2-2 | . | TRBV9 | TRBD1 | TGTGCCAGCAGCCCTCACCCGGGACAGGGGAACACCGGGGAGCTGTTTTTT | CASSPHPGQGNTGELFF
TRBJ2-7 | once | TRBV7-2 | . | TGTGCCAGCAGCTTATCCCAGTCCTACGAGCAGTACTTC | CASSLSQSYEQYF
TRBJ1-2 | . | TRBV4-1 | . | TGCGCCAGCAGCCAAGATGGGTCAGGGCTCCTAGGCTATGGCTACACCTTC | CASSQDGSGLLGYGYTF